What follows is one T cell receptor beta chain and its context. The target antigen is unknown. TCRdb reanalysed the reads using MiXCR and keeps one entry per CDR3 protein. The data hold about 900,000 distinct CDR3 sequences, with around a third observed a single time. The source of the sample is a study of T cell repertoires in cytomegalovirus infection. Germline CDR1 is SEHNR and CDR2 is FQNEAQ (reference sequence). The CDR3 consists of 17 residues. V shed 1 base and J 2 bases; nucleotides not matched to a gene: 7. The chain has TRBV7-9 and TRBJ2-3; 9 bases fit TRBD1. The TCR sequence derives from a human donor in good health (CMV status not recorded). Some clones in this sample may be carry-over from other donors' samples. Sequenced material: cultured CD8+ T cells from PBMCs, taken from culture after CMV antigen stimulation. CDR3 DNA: TGTGCCAGCAGCTTAGGGGGACAGGGAGCTTTCACAGATACGCAGTATTTT. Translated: CASSLGGQGAFTDTQYF.